This TCR beta chain was captured by sequencing in a study of T cell responses to AZD1222 COVID-19 vaccine. This CDR3 region has 14 residues. Per the germline V gene, CDR1 is LNHDA and CDR2 is SQIVND (reference sequence). V lost 5 bases to trimming and J lost 8 bases; unmatched junction nucleotides: 9. TCRdb's copy holds only in-frame clones and misses some; the assay was immunoSEQ multiplex PCR. This sample has 90,000 or so clones, with approximately 91% found just once. This clone was seen just once. V and J are TRBV19 and TRBJ1-3; 7 bases are shared with TRBD1. This specimen was peripheral blood, taken 28 days after the second AZD1222 dose. This clonotype originated in an adult who received the AZD1222 COVID-19 vaccine. CDR3 region: CASSLGQVVDTIYF. The CDR3 DNA reads as TGTGCCAGTAGTCTCGGACAGGTGGTGGACACCATATATTTT.